This section outlines one TCR beta chain sequence together with its context. Antigen specificity is unknown. Libraries were prepared by immunoSEQ multiplex PCR; TCRdb keeps only in-frame clonotypes and omits some of them. Of 35,000 to 40,000 clones listed, approximately 90% are singletons. Germline V lookup: CDR1 MNHNY, CDR2 SVGAGI (reference sequence). The CDR3 runs 15 residues. V shed 6 bases and J shed 2 bases, with 14 bases lying between them. These data are taken from a study of OX40 agonist ivuxolimab in advanced cancers. Study findings and constraints: Within 6 weeks, CD4+ and CD8+ blood T cells expanded clonally at 0.1 to 3.0 mg/kg.

This sequence joins TRBV6-6 and TRBJ1-5; TRBD1 is a possible D gene (6 bases). This TCR came from an adult with an advanced solid tumor such as melanoma, head and neck, liver or kidney cancer. The specimen was CD4+ or CD8+ T cells sorted from blood, collected in a trial of the OX40 agonist ivuxolimab. CDR3 loop: CASRETGSGNQPQHF. CDR3 sequence (DNA): TGTGCCAGCAGAGAGACAGGATCTGGCAATCAGCCCCAGCATTTT.